This TCR beta chain was documented in a study of T-cell memory formation after mild COVID-19 (dated by TCRdb to the early 2020s). For context, the study as a whole: Most TCR sequence clusters were specific to one of the two donors. Longitudinal TCRalpha and TCRbeta repertoire sequencing tracked T-cell clones expanding and contracting after mild COVID-19 in a couple of donors. Two young, previously healthy adult volunteers, one female and one male, were included in the cohort.

From a lookup of the germline V gene (reference sequence), CDR1 and CDR2 are DFQATT and SNEGSKA. V is reduced by 0 bases and J by 2 bases, leaving a spacing of 24 bases between them. CDR3 length: 19 amino acids, cysteine to phenylalanine. Only the CDR3 part of the read is kept: 57 bases, read in frame from the first base. What the study reported, not specific to this receptor: Contracting CD4+ clones turned up mainly in the CM and EM memory subsets, whereas EMRA was where CD8+ clones were enriched. From day 15 to 85, contracting clones showed balanced CD4/CD8 phenotypes, whereas a second wave of clones that expanded from day 15 to 37 leaned towards CD4+. Only a couple of mild cases were covered in the study, and larger cohorts including severe cases with pre-infection samples were considered necessary. SARS-CoV-2 specificity was not confirmed for the second-wave clones peaking on day 37. Some responding clones were detected in pre-infection memory, which suggested that pre-existing cross-reactive memory T cells had joined the SARS-CoV-2 response.

PBMCs were isolated by Ficoll-Paque density gradient centrifugation. Concerning this clonotype: It lacks a known antigen. No much larger clone exists at a distance of one base, and base qualities are not known.

Sequencing was performed on an Illumina NovaSeq 6000. Using 5'RACE with constant-segment primers, TCRalpha and TCRbeta cDNA libraries were constructed, with sample barcodes and unique molecular identifiers added in the process. Trizol reagent was used to extract RNA from every sample. The libraries were amplified in two PCR steps, and the second step added a second sample barcode and Illumina TruSeq adapters. Sequencing of the libraries was done on an Illumina NovaSeq, producing 2 x 150 bp paired-end reads. The source study handled its data this way. Demultiplexing of reads and collapsing into UMI-guided consensus sequences were performed with migec v1.2.7. Using mixcr v2.1.11, UMI consensuses were aligned to TRA and TRB V and J templates and then assembled into clonotypes. Clonotypes were classified as expanded or contracted when called significant by both edgeR and NoisET, with noise models trained on biological replicates. For edgeR calls, a false discovery rate-adjusted p below 0.01 and a log2 fold-change threshold of 1 were applied. As an exploratory analysis of dynamics, max-normalized trajectories of the 1000 most abundant clonotypes were examined by PCA with hierarchical clustering. Each responding clone was given a CD4 or CD8 phenotype based on the CD4+ and CD8+ repertoires, which had been sequenced separately. TCRdb reprocessing: public reads trimmed at Q25 with fastp, clones called with MiXCR, in-frame beta chains kept. Entries that share a CDR3 protein sequence are merged under the most common genes and DNA. None of the V and J calls come from the authors' own analysis; TCRdb made them. This sample has some 130,000 distinct CDR3 sequences in its table, and roughly 15% of those were observed once. The ten largest account for roughly 13% of the sample.

The specimen sequenced was PBMCs or a T cell subset sorted from them (not recorded which). Recombination linked TRBV20-1 to TRBJ2-3; matching of 6 bases hints at TRBD1 as the D gene. The origin of this receptor is an adult woman who had mild COVID-19 (a few samples of this study predate the infection). The sample titles of this study are shuffled in the database, so cell type and time point are left out; the donor was told from shared clones. DNA sequence: TGCAGTGCTAGAGAAGGGGGTTACCAGGGAAAGGTTTACACAGATACGCAGTATTTT. The encoded protein is CSAREGGYQGKVYTDTQYF.